This record looks at one T cell receptor beta chain sequence and its context. No cognate antigen has been identified for it. Base qualities are missing; no much larger clone stands one base away. TCRbeta CDR3 regions were amplified from genomic DNA by means of the immunoSEQ Assay, a bias-controlled multiplex PCR. As for how the authors treated the data: The number of nucleated cells in each sample was estimated from the amplification of reference gene primers within the assay. Sequence reads were collapsed and filtered to measure the absolute abundance of every unique TCRbeta CDR3 rearrangement. For each sample, productive Simpson clonality was calculated as the square root of Simpson's diversity index across productive rearrangements. Held by TCRdb, this immuneACCESS table contains in-frame sequences only and omits some clones. Under half of the omission traces to an unresolved V gene where checked; the cause of the rest is unknown. V and J calls and clone size come straight from that table; D and trimming were deduced from the DNA. The table for this sample lists approximately 88,000 clones; 80% of them were counted only once. In total, the top ten clones hold roughly 8.6% of the sample.

The record originates from a study of blood T cell repertoires in COVID-19 (TCRdb year 2020). Study-level background: Samples from collaborators originated in the United States, Italy and Spain and spanned both the acute and convalescent phases of COVID-19. The prospective study material was composed of cDNA or gDNA derived from T cells, B-cell-depleted T cells, or PBMCs. The dataset comprised deeply sampled blood TCRbeta repertoires from subjects exposed to, actively infected with, or recovered from COVID-19. The repertoires were released in a freely available public database meant as a resource for research on the immune response to SARS-CoV-2. The samples were drawn from the first 160 participants of the ongoing ImmuneRACE study and from 950 to 1,500 subjects provided by 6 global collaborators. A de-identified subject ID, COVID-19 status, age in years and sex were almost always included in the sample metadata. HLA class I and class II types, where available, came from metadata supplied by the sample provider rather than from assay-based typing. Overall results and qualifications from the work: The amount of clinical and demographic metadata varied by source and participant and was provided uncurated.

Another Seattle source contributed samples from volunteer blood donors who had recovered from COVID-19. The collaborating institutions used their own protocols to collect whole blood in K2EDTA tubes. Collaborator samples were shipped for TCRbeta analysis as frozen whole blood, isolated PBMCs, or DNA extracted from either sample type. From cysteine to phenylalanine, the CDR3 is 12 amino acids long. Only the CDR3 portion is preserved as DNA: 36 bases, with reading frame beginning at the first base. Trimming removed 6 bases from V and 3 bases from J; the gene matches leave 1 base unexplained. According to the germline V gene, CDR1 reads SGHAT and CDR2 reads FQNNGV.

This receptor was taken from a man aged 45 to 65 who had recovered from COVID-19. The chain uses TRBV11-2 and TRBJ2-7, with 8 bases in between that match TRBD2. The sample taken for sequencing was peripheral blood. In nucleotides, the sequence is TGTGCCAGCAGGGCGGGGGGCTACGAGCAGTACTTC. Its translation reads: CASRAGGYEQYF.